This T cell receptor beta chain was documented in a study of cytomegalovirus exposure and HLA in healthy donors. The overall study: In an early release, HLA-typed donors contributed 90 million or so unique TCR sequences.

The PCR contained 60 Vbeta and 13 Jbeta primers. Some clones are missing from TCRdb's copy, which holds only in-frame ones; the method was immunoSEQ multiplex PCR. Seen here are around 150,000 clones, around nine tenths observed once, and the top ten hold roughly 1.8%. The clonotype was recovered from a woman in her late teens or twenties in good health and CMV-seronegative. What was sequenced was PBMCs.

The chain's CDR3 is CASSRIGGSPLGYTF. The CDR3 DNA reads TGTGCCAGCAGTCGGATAGGCGGGTCTCCGCTAGGGTACACCTTC. The gene calls are TRBV2 and TRBJ1-2, with no clear D. Germline loops: CDR1 SNHLY, CDR2 FYNNEI. CDR3 length: 15 amino acids. Trimming took off 5 bases at V and 11 bases at J, with 24 bases between the two ends.